This T cell receptor (beta chain) was identified in a study of blood T cell repertoires in COVID-19. Study-level information: The study drew acute and convalescent COVID-19 samples from the United States, Italy and Spain. Nucleic acid was either cDNA or gDNA, and it came from T cells, B-cell-depleted T cells, or PBMCs.

This clone was counted a single time. Germline V gene data show CDR1 as LGHNA and CDR2 as YSLEER. The CDR3 is made up of 17 amino acids. J gave up 4 bases and V 2 bases, and 7 bases lay outside the gene matches. In the study's own analysis: From reference gene primer amplification, estimates of nucleated cell counts were derived. Clones were read by immunoSEQ multiplex PCR, and TCRdb kept only the in-frame ones, dropping some. Clone size and V and J calls were adopted from that table, with D and trimming inferred from the DNA. The sample yields more than 65,000 clones, roughly 84% seen once. The chain recombines TRBV4-3 with TRBJ2-1; TRBD2 agrees at 11 bases. The origin of this receptor is a man between 45 and 60 years old with active COVID-19. Sequenced: peripheral blood. CDR3 region: CASSQLPGLAAYNEQFF. The CDR3 DNA follows: TGCGCCAGCAGCCAACTTCCGGGACTAGCGGCTTACAATGAGCAGTTCTTC.